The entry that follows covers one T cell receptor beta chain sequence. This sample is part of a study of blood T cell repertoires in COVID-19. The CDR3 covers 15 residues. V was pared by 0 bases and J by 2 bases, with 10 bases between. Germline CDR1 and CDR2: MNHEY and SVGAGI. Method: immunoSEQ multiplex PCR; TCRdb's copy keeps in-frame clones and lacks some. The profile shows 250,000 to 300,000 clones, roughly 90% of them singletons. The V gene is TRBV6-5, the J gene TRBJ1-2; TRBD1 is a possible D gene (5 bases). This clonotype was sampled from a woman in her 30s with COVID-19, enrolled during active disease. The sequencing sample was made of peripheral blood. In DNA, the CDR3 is TGTGCCAGCAGTTACTCGGTGGCAGGGAACTATGGCTACACCTTC. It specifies CASSYSVAGNYGYTF.